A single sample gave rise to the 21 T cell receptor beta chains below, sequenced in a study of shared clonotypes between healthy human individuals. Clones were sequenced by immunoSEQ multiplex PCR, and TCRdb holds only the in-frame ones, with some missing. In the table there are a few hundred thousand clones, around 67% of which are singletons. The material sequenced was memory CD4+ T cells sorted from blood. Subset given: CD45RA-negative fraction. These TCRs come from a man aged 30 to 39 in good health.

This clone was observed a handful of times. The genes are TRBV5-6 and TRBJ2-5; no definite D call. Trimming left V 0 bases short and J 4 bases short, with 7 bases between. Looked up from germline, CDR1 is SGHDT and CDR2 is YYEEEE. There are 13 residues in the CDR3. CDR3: CASSLGGPETQYF. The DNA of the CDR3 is TGTGCCAGCAGCTTGGGAGGTCCAGAGACCCAGTACTTC.

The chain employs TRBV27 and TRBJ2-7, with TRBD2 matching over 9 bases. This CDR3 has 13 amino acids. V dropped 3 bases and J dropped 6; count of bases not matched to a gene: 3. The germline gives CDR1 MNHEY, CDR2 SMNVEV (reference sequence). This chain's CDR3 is CASSFSGSGEQYF. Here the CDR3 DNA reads TGTGCCAGCAGTTTTAGCGGGAGCGGCGAGCAGTACTTC.

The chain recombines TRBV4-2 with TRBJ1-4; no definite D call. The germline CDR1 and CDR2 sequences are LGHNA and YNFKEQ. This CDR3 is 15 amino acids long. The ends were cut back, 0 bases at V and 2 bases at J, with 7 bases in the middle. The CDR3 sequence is CASSQDSQTNEKLFF. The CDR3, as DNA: TGTGCCAGCAGCCAAGATTCCCAGACTAATGAAAAACTGTTTTTT.

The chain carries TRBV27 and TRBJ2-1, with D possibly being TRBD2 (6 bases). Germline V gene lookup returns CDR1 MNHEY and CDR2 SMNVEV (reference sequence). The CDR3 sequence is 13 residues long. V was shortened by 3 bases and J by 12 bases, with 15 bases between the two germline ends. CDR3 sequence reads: CASSFNRETVQFF. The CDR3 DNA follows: TGTGCCAGCAGTTTCAATCGGGAGACAGTGCAGTTCTTC.

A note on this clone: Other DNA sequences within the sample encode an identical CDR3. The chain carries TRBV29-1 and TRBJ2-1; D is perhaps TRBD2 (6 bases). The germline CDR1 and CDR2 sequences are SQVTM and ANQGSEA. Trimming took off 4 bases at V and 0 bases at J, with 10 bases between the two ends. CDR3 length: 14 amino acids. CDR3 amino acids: CSVVSSGSYNEQFF. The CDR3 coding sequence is TGCAGCGTTGTGAGTAGCGGCTCCTACAATGAGCAGTTCTTC.

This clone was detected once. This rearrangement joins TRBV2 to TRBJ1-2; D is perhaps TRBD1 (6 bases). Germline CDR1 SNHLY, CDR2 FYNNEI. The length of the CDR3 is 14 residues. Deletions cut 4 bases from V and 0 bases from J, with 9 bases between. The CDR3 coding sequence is TGTGCCAGCAGTGCGGACAGCTCTAACTATGGCTACACCTTC. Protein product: CASSADSSNYGYTF.

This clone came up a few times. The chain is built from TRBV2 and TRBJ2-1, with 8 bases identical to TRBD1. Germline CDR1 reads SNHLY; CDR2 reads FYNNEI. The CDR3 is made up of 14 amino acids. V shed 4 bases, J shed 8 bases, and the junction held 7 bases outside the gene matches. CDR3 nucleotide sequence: TGTGCCAGCAGTGTTGGGACAGGTCGCGATGAGCAGTTCTTC. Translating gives CASSVGTGRDEQFF.

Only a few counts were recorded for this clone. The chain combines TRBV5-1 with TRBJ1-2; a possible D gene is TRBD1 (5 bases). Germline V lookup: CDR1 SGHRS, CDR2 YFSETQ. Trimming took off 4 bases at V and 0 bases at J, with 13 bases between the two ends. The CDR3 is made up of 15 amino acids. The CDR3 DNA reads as TGCGCCAGCAGCCCCAGGGACGGCACTAACTATGGCTACACCTTC. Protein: CASSPRDGTNYGYTF.

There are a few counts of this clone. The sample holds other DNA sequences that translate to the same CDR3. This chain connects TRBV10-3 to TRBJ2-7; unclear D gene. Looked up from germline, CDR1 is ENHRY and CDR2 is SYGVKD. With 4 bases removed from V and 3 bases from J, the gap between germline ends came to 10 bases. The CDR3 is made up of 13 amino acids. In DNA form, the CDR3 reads TGTGCCATCAGTGGTGGCCGCGGCTACGAGCAGTACTTC. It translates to CAISGGRGYEQYF.

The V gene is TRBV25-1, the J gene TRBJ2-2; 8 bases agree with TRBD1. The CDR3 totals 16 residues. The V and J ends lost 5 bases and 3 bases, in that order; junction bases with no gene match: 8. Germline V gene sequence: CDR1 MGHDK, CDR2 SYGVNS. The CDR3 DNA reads TGTGCCAGCAGTACCCGGACAGGGTGGGACACCGGGGAGCTGTTTTTT. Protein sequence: CASSTRTGWDTGELFF.

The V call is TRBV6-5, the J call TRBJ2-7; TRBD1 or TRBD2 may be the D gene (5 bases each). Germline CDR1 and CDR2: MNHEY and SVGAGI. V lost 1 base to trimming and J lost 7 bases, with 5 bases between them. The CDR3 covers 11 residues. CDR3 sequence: CASSYWGEQYF. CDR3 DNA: TGTGCCAGCAGTTACTGGGGGGAGCAGTACTTC.

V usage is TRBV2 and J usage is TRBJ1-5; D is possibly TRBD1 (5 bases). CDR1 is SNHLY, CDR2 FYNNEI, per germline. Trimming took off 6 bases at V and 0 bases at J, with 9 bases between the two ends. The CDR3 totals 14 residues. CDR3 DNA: TGTGCCAGCAGCCGACAGTATAGCAATCAGCCCCAGCATTTT. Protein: CASSRQYSNQPQHF.

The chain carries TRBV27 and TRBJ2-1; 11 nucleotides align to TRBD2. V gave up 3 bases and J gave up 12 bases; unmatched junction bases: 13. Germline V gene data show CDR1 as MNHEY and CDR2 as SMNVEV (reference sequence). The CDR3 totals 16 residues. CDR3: CASSLRTGTSGVAQFF. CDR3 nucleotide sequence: TGTGCCAGCAGTTTGCGCACCGGGACTAGCGGAGTGGCGCAGTTCTTC.

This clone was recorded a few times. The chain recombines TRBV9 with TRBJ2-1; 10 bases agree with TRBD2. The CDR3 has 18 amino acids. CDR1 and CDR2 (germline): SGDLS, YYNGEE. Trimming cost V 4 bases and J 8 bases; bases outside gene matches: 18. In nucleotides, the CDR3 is TGTGCCAGCAGCCACCCGGGTAGCGGGAGGTTTCGTTCATATGAGCAGTTCTTC. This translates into CASSHPGSGRFRSYEQFF.

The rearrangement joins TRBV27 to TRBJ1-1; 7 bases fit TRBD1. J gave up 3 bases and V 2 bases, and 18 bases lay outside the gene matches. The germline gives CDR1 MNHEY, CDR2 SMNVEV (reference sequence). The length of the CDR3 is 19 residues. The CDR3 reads CASSLPRGQWGLLHTEAFF. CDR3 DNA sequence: TGTGCCAGCAGTTTACCTAGGGGACAGTGGGGTCTTTTGCACACTGAAGCTTTCTTT.

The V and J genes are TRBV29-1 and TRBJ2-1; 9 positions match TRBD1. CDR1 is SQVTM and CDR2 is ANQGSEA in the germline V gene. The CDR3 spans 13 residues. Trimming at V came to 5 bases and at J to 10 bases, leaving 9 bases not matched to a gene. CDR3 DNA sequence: TGCAGCGTTACAGGGGGCCCGTCAGGGGAGCAGTTCTTC. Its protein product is CSVTGGPSGEQFF.

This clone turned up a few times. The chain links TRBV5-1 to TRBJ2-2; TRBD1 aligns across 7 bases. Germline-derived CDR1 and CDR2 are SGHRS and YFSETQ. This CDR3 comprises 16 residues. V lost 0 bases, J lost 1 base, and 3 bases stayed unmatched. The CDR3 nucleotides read TGCGCCAGCAGCTTGGTGGCAGGGGGGAACACCGGGGAGCTGTTTTTT. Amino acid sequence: CASSLVAGGNTGELFF.

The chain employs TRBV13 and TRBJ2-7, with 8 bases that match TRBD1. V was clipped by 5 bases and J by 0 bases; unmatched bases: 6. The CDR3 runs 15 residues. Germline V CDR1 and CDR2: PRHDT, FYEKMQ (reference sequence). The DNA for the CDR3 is TGTGCCAGCAGCAACCGACAGGGGTCCTCCTACGAGCAGTACTTC. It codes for CASSNRQGSSYEQYF.

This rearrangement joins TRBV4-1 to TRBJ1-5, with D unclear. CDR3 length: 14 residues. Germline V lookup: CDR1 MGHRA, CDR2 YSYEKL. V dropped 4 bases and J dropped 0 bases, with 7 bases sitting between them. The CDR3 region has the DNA TGCGCCAGCAGCCCCCTCGATAGCAATCAGCCCCAGCATTTT. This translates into CASSPLDSNQPQHF.

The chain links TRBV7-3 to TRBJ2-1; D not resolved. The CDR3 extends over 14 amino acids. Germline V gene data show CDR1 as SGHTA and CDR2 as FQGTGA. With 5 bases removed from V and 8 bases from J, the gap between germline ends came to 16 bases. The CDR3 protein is CASSGPGAAHEQFF. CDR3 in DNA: TGTGCCAGCAGCGGCCCCGGAGCAGCCCATGAGCAGTTCTTC. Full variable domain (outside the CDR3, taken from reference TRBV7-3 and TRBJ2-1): GAGVSQTPSNKVTEKGKYVELRCDPISGHTALYWYRQSLGQGPEFLIYFQGTGAADDSGLPNDRFFAVRPEGSVSTLKIQRTERGDSAVYLCASSGPGAAHEQFFGPGTRLTVL.

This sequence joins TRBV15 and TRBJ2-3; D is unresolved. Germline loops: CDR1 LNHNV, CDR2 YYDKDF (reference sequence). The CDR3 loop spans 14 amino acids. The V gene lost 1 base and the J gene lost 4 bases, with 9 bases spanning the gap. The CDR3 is CATSRGTEADTQYF. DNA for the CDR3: TGTGCCACCAGCAGAGGAACCGAGGCAGATACGCAGTATTTT.